This T cell receptor beta chain was found in a study of brain T cells in children with intractable seizures. Germline CDR1 and CDR2: LGHDT and YNNKEL (reference sequence). V lost 2 bases and J 1 base, leaving 9 bases between the germline ends. This CDR3 is 15 amino acids long. The assay was immunoSEQ multiplex PCR, and TCRdb's table has in-frame clones only and misses some. The table lists over 95,000 clones, approximately 94% of them singletons. The sequence derives from a boy younger than two with hemimegalencephaly and intractable seizures. The chain employs TRBV3-1 (or the pseudogene TRBV3-2) and TRBJ2-1; perhaps TRBD2 as D (6 bases). The sample consisted of peripheral blood, taken at surgery. CDR3 amino acids: CASSQSGTSYNEQFF. The CDR3 bases are TGTGCCAGCAGCCAATCCGGGACTTCCTACAATGAGCAGTTCTTC.